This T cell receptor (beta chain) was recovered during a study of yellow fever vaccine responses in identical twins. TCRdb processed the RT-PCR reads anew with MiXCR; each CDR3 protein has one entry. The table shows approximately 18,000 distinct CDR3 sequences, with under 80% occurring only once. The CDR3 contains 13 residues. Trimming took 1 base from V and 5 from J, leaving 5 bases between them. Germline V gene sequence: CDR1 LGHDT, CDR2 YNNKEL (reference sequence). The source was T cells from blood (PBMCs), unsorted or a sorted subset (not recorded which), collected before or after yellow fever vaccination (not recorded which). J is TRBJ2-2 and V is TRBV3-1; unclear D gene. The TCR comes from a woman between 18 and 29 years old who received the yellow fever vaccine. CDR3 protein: CASSQGTTGELFF. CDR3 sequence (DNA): TGTGCCAGCAGCCAAGGCACTACCGGGGAGCTGTTTTTT.